A single sample gave rise to the 2 T cell receptor beta chains below, sequenced in a study of blood T cell repertoires in COVID-19. Profiled with immunoSEQ multiplex PCR; TCRdb holds only in-frame clones, not every one. The sample has about 160,000 clones; 84% are singletons. The source material was peripheral blood. The receptor set was obtained from a man aged 40-49 years who had recovered from COVID-19.

The rearrangement joins TRBV3-1 (or the pseudogene TRBV3-2) to TRBJ2-5, with TRBD2 matching over 7 bases. The CDR3 has 14 amino acids. Trimming took 7 bases from V and 5 from J; bases not matched to a gene: 10. Germline CDR1 reads LGHDT; CDR2 reads YNNKEL (reference sequence). The CDR3, as DNA: TGTGCCAGCACCTCCCCCGGACTAGATGAGACCCAGTACTTC. This codes for CASTSPGLDETQYF.

This clone was recorded a few times. The chain recombines TRBV19 with TRBJ1-1; D possibly corresponds to TRBD1 (5 bases). Per the germline V gene, CDR1 is LNHDA and CDR2 is SQIVND (reference sequence). Trimming pared 2 bases from V and 5 bases from J, leaving 15 bases between. This CDR3 is built from 15 residues. The CDR3 spells CASSIIAGPGTEAFF. The CDR3 nucleotides read TGTGCCAGTAGTATAATTGCAGGGCCCGGAACTGAAGCTTTCTTT.